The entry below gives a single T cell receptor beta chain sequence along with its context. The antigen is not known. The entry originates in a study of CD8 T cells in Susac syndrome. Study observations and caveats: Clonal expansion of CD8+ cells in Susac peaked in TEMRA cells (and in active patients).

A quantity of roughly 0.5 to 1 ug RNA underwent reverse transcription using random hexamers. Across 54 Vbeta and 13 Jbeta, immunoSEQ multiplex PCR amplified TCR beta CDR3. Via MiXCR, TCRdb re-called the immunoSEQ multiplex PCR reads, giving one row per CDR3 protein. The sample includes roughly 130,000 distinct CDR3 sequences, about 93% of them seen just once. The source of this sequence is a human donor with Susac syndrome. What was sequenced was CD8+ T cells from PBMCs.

CDR3 DNA sequence: TGTGCCAGCAGCTTGCCGGGGGGGTCGTTACCTCCCTACGAGCAGTACTTC. Encoded protein: CASSLPGGSLPPYEQYF. This chain uses TRBV5-4 with TRBJ2-7; 8 bases align to TRBD2. The V and J ends lost 1 base and 2 bases, in that order; junction bases with no gene match: 11. CDR1 is SGHNT, CDR2 YYREEE, per germline (reference sequence). This CDR3 region has 17 residues.